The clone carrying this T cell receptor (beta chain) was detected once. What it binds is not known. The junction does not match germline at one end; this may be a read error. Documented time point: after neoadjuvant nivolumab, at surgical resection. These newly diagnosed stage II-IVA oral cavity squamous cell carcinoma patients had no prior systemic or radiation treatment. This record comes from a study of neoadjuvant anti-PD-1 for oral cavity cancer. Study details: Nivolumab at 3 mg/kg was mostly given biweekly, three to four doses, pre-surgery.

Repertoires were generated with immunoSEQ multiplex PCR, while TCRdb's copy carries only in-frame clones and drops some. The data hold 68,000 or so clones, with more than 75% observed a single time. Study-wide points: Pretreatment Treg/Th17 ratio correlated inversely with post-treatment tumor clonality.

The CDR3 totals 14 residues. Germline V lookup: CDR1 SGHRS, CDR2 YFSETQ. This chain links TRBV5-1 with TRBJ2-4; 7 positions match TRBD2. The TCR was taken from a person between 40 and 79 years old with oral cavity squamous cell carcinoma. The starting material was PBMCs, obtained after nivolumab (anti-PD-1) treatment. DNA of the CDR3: TGCGCCAGCAGCTCCGCGGGAGCCCAAAACATTCAGTACTTC. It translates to CASSSAGAQNIQYF.